One sample yielded the 12 T cell receptor beta chains listed below, sequenced in a study of blood T cell repertoires in COVID-19. TCRdb's copy holds only in-frame clones and misses some; the assay was immunoSEQ multiplex PCR. This table has around 290,000 clones, about 87% appearing once. The sequenced sample was peripheral blood. Every receptor here comes from a woman in her 50s who had recovered from COVID-19.

Only one count was recorded for this clone. The rearrangement links TRBV11-2 to TRBJ2-2; D may be TRBD1 (6 bases). This CDR3 comprises 15 residues. V lost 2 bases to trimming and J lost 7 bases, with 14 bases between them. Germline loops: CDR1 SGHAT, CDR2 FQNNGV. The CDR3 sequence: CASSLSRGGYGELFF. CDR3 nucleotide sequence: TGTGCCAGCAGCTTATCGAGAGGGGGATACGGGGAGCTGTTTTTT.

V usage is TRBV19 and J usage is TRBJ2-2; D is perhaps TRBD1 (6 bases). Germline V lookup: CDR1 LNHDA, CDR2 SQIVND (reference sequence). CDR3 length: 15 residues. Trimming removed 7 bases from V and 0 bases from J, with 12 bases in between. The CDR3 DNA reads as TGTGCCAGTACCTACAGGGAACCGAACACCGGGGAGCTGTTTTTT. This gives the protein CASTYREPNTGELFF.

This clone was seen more than once but under ten times. This chain links TRBV5-1 with TRBJ2-1, with a possible D match to TRBD1 (5 bases). V was trimmed by 4 bases and J by 0 bases, leaving 14 bases between them. Per germline, CDR1 SGHRS and CDR2 YFSETQ. This CDR3 has 16 residues. CDR3 protein: CASSQGSTSSYNEQFF. CDR3 DNA: TGCGCCAGCAGCCAGGGCAGTACGAGCTCCTACAATGAGCAGTTCTTC.

The V gene is TRBV5-1, the J gene TRBJ2-5, with D unresolved. Deletions cut 4 bases from V and 5 bases from J, with 12 bases between. Per germline, CDR1 SGHRS and CDR2 YFSETQ. This CDR3 region has 13 residues. The CDR3 nucleotides read TGCGCCAGCAGCCCCCTTAGGAGCGAGACCCAGTACTTC. This codes for CASSPLRSETQYF.

Regarding this clone: Different DNA sequences within this sample yield the same CDR3. V is TRBV9 and J is TRBJ2-1, with TRBD2 identical over 7 bases. Trimming took 0 bases from V and 0 from J; bases not matched to a gene: 0. This CDR3 is 15 amino acids long. The germline CDR1 and CDR2 sequences are SGDLS and YYNGEE. Written as DNA, the CDR3 is TGTGCCAGCAGCGTAGCGGGAGGCTCCTACAATGAGCAGTTCTTC. This sequence encodes CASSVAGGSYNEQFF.

The CDR3 DNA is TGTGCCAGCTCACCTAACAGGGGCGGCAACTCTGGAAACACCATATATTTT. It codes for CASSPNRGGNSGNTIYF. The genes are TRBV18 and TRBJ1-3; 7 nucleotides match TRBD1. Germline loops: CDR1 KGHSH, CDR2 LQKENI. The CDR3 is 17 residues long. J lost 0 bases, V lost 3 bases, and 8 bases had no gene match.

V gene TRBV6-5 combines with J gene TRBJ2-6; perhaps TRBD1 as D (6 bases). V was pared by 11 bases and J by 0 bases, with 8 bases between. CDR1 and CDR2 (germline): MNHEY, SVGAGI. The CDR3 consists of 13 residues. The DNA for the CDR3 is TGTGCCTCCAGGGGCTCTGGGGCCAACGTCCTGACTTTC. Translation: CASRGSGANVLTF.

The table lists this clone with a few counts. The gene calls are TRBV7-2 and TRBJ2-2, with a weak D call TRBD2 (6 bases). This CDR3 comprises 16 residues. Trimming left V 6 bases short and J 4 bases short, with 18 bases between. Germline CDR1 reads SGHTA; CDR2 reads FQGNSA. DNA for the CDR3: TGTGCCAGCAGGATGGGAGGTAGCGGAAGCACCGGGGAGCTGTTTTTT. This translates into CASRMGGSGSTGELFF. Together with reference TRBV7-2 and TRBJ2-2, the CDR3 gives the full variable domain: GAGVSQSPSNKVTEKGKDVELRCDPISGHTALYWYRQSLGQGLEFLIYFQGNSAPDKSGLPSDRFSAERTGGSVSTLTIQRTQQEDSAVYLCASRMGGSGSTGELFFGEGSRLTVL.

This chain connects TRBV27 to TRBJ2-6; 10 bases are shared with TRBD1. The CDR3 contains 16 residues. With 5 bases clipped from V and 4 bases from J, the junction kept 5 bases outside the gene matches. Per germline, CDR1 MNHEY and CDR2 SMNVEV (reference sequence). Here the CDR3 reads CASSRQGARGANVLTF. CDR3 nucleotide sequence: TGTGCCAGCAGTCGACAGGGGGCAAGGGGGGCCAACGTCCTGACTTTC.

This chain uses TRBV6-5 with TRBJ1-1; D remains ambiguous. V was pared by 6 bases and J by 1 base, with 6 bases between. Germline V gene sequence: CDR1 MNHEY, CDR2 SVGAGI. The CDR3 is made up of 12 amino acids. The CDR3 here is CASSRENTEAFF. The CDR3 DNA reads TGTGCCAGCAGCCGAGAGAACACTGAAGCTTTCTTT.

The V call is TRBV5-1, the J call TRBJ2-7; 10 nucleotides align to TRBD2. The CDR3 consists of 18 residues. After removal of 0 bases from V and 1 base from J, the junction contained 10 bases not matched to a gene. Germline CDR1 is SGHRS and CDR2 is YFSETQ. CDR3 loop: CASSLAWSSGGQSYEQYF. CDR3 DNA sequence: TGCGCCAGCAGCTTGGCCTGGTCTAGCGGGGGACAATCCTACGAGCAGTACTTC.

The chain couples TRBV7-9 to TRBJ1-1; D perhaps matches TRBD1 (5 bases). The CDR3 runs to 14 residues. V was pared by 5 bases and J by 7 bases, with 17 bases between. Germline CDR1 reads SEHNR; CDR2 reads FQNEAQ (reference sequence). The CDR3 region has the DNA TGTGCCAGCAGCCTCGCGGGAGGGGTGGGTGAAGCTTTCTTT. It encodes CASSLAGGVGEAFF.